Listed here is a single T cell receptor beta chain. What it binds is not known. CDR1 SGHDN and CDR2 FVKESK come from the germline V gene. CDR3 length: 14 amino acids. V lost 4 bases and J lost 3, with 11 bases in between. TCRdb's copy holds only in-frame clones and misses some; the assay was immunoSEQ multiplex PCR. The table records about 110,000 clones, approximately 90% of them present only once. These data originate in a study of siplizumab effects on memory and regulatory T cells. General study findings and limits: Memory T cells appeared less diverse than naive cells, which seemed to contribute substantially to alloresponse. In siplizumab cultures, the suppressive function of proliferating Tregs remained unconfirmed.

This TCR derives from a human donor in good health. The sequencing sample was made of Tregs sorted from blood. The rearrangement joins TRBV14 to TRBJ2-3; D ambiguous. CDR3 protein: CASSPPQITDTQYF. CDR3 sequence (DNA): TGTGCCAGCAGCCCTCCACAGATTACAGATACGCAGTATTTT. Using reference TRBV14 and TRBJ2-3 for the parts outside the CDR3, the full variable domain is EAGVTQFPSHSVIEKGQTVTLRCDPISGHDNLYWYRRVMGKEIKFLLHFVKESKQDESGMPNNRFLAERTGGTYSTLKVQPAELEDSGVYFCASSPPQITDTQYFGPGTRLTVL.